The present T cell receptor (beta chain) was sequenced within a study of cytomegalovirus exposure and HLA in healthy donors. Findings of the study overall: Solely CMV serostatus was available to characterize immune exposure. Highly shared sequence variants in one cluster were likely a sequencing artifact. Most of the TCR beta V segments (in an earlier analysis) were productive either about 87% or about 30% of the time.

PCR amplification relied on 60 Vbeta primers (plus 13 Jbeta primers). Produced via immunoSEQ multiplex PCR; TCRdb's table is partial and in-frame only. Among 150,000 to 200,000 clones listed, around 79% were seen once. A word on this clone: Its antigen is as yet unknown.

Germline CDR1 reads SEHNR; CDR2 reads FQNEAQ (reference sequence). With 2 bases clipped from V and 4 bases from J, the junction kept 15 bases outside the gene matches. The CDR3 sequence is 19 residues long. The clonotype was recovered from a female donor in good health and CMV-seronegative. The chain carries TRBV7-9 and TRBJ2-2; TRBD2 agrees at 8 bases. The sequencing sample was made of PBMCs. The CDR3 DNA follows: TGTGCCAGCAGCTTAAGGCCTCTAGAGAGCGGGAGATCCACCGGGGAGCTGTTTTTT. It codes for CASSLRPLESGRSTGELFF.